The 3 T cell receptor beta chains below were found in one sample sequenced in a study of T cells in Graves' hyperthyroidism and ophthalmopathy. Amplification yielded TCR beta CDR3 regions, with RNA transcripts as the source. TCR CDR3 underwent first-round RT-PCR with the HTBI primer set. MiXCR, applied by TCRdb to the multiplex PCR reads, yields one record per CDR3 protein. The sample includes under 700,000 distinct CDR3 sequences, just over 45% seen only once; the top ten take about 8.2%. The specimen was peripheral blood or thyroid tissue (not recorded which). The receptors derive from a young woman with Graves' hyperthyroidism.

This clonotype was detected ten times or more. This chain uses TRBV10-3 with TRBJ1-1; D may be TRBD1 (6 bases). Germline CDR1 ENHRY, CDR2 SYGVKD. The V end was cut by 7 bases, the J end by 5 bases, with 14 bases between. The CDR3 length is 13 residues. This CDR3 reads CAINKQGRTEAFF. The CDR3 coding sequence is TGTGCCATCAATAAACAGGGTCGAACTGAAGCTTTCTTT.

This clonotype has a count of ten or more. V is TRBV7-3 and J is TRBJ2-7; a possible D gene is TRBD2 (6 bases). CDR3 size: 14 residues. The germline V gene encodes CDR1 SGHTA and CDR2 FQGTGA. Trimming stripped 6 bases from V and 3 bases from J, with 15 bases between. DNA for the CDR3: TGTGCCAGCAGGCCAAGCGGAGGGAGCTACGAGCAGTACTTC. Translation gives CASRPSGGSYEQYF.

Remarks on this clonotype: A junction boundary mismatches the germline segment, possibly from a read error. The V and J genes are TRBV10-3 and TRBJ1-5; possible D gene TRBD1, 6 bases. Germline CDR1 ENHRY, CDR2 SYGVKD. The CDR3 extends over 14 amino acids. As DNA, the CDR3 is TGTGCCAGCAGTATCGATCAGGGGACCCAGCCCCAGCATTTT. Protein: CASSIDQGTQPQHF.